Given below is one T cell receptor (beta chain) in context. Its matching antigen is unknown. TCRdb ran MiXCR on the reads and lists one entry per CDR3 protein. The data show fewer than 900,000 distinct CDR3 sequences, about 28% seen once. CDR3 length: 14 residues. The junction had 10 bases not matched to a gene; V was cut back by 4 bases and J by 8 bases. In germline, CDR1 is SGDLS, CDR2 YYNGEE. This sample was taken from a study of T cell repertoires in cytomegalovirus infection. This clonotype was sampled from a human donor in good health (CMV status not recorded). Some clones in this sample may be carry-over from other donors' samples. The chain joins TRBV9 to TRBJ1-1; the match to TRBD1 covers 8 bases. Sequenced here: cultured CD8+ T cells from PBMCs, sampled from culture after CMV antigen stimulation. As DNA, the CDR3 is TGTGCCAGCAGCCCAGGGGGCCGCCCGGAGGAAGCTTTCTTT. This codes for CASSPGGRPEEAFF.